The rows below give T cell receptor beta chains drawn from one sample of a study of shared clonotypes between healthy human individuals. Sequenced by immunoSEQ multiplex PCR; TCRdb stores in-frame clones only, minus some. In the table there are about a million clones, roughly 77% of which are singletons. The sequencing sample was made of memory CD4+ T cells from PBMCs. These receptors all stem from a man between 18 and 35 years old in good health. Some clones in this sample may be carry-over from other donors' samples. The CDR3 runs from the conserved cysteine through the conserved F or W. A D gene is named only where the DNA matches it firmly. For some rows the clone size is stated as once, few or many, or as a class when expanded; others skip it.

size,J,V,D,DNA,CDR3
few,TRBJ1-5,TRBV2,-,TGTGCCAGCAGTGAGTTCCTGTATAGCAATCAGCCCCAGCATTTT,CASSEFLYSNQPQHF
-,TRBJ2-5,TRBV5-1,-,TGCGCCAGCAGCTACCTAGCTACCCAAGAGACCCAGTACTTC,CASSYLATQETQYF
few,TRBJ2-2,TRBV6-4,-,TGTGCCAGCGGAAACACCGGGGAGCTGTTTTTT,CASGNTGELFF
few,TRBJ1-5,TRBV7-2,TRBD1,TGTGCCAGCAGCCCTAGACAGGGTGATCAGCCCCAGCATTTT,CASSPRQGDQPQHF
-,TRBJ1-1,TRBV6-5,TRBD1,TGTGCCAGCAGTTTTCGAAGGACAGGGAACACTGAAGCTTTCTTT,CASSFRRTGNTEAFF
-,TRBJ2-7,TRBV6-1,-,TGTGCCACCGCCCAACGCGCAGGCACTAGGAACGAGCAGTACTTC,CATAQRAGTRNEQYF
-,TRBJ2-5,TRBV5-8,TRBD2,TGTGCCAGCAGCTGGTCCCGGGGGGGCCAAGAGACCCAGTACTTC,CASSWSRGGQETQYF
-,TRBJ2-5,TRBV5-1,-,TGCGCCAGCAGCCCCGGAGGCGGAGCTGCAGGGGAGACCCAGTACTTC,CASSPGGGAAGETQYF
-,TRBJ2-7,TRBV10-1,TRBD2,TGCGCCAGCAGCTCTCTAGCGGGAGGGGAGCAGTACTTC,CASSSLAGGEQYF
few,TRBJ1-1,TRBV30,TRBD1,TGTGCCTGGAGTGTACGACAGGGGACTGAAGCTTTCTTT,CAWSVRQGTEAFF
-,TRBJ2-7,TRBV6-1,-,TGTGCCAGCAGTCCCAACCTAGACCCCAACGAGCAGTACTTC,CASSPNLDPNEQYF
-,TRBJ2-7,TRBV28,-,TGTGCCAGCCGAGAGGACGTTTCCTACGAGCAGTACTTC,CASREDVSYEQYF
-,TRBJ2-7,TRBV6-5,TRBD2,TGTGCCAGCAGTCCGGGACTAGCCCACGAGCAGTACTTC,CASSPGLAHEQYF